These 4 T cell receptor beta chains originate from one sample sequenced in a study of graft-versus-host responses after intestinal transplantation. These TCRs' antigens remain unknown. Only in-frame clones appear in the TCRdb table, and some are missing; sequencing was by immunoSEQ multiplex PCR. There are around 100,000 clones in the sample; about nine tenths occur only once, and roughly 0.17% lies in the top ten. Source: unstimulated CD4+ T cells sorted from spleen or lymph node cells, taken before transplant. These receptors all come from a human donor who was the organ donor for an intestinal transplant.

The genes are TRBV4-2 and TRBJ1-2; possible D gene TRBD1, 5 bases. V lost 1 base, J lost 1 base, and 13 bases lay in between. This CDR3 contains 16 residues. Per germline, CDR1 LGHNA and CDR2 YNFKEQ. The CDR3 region is CASSQVPQGVNYGYTF. The DNA for the CDR3 is TGTGCCAGCAGCCAAGTTCCCCAGGGTGTTAACTATGGCTACACCTTC.

The chain employs TRBV27 and TRBJ1-2; 9 nucleotides line up with TRBD1. Germline CDR1 is MNHEY and CDR2 is SMNVEV (reference sequence). The CDR3 is made up of 16 amino acids. The V segment lost 5 bases and the J segment 5 bases; nucleotides outside the gene matches: 12. The CDR3, as DNA: TGTGCCAGCAGTGCCATTACAGGGGGCGGCCTATATGGCTACACCTTC. Translated: CASSAITGGGLYGYTF.

The V gene is TRBV19, the J gene TRBJ2-2; the match to TRBD2 covers 15 bases. The CDR3 consists of 19 residues. Germline loops: CDR1 LNHDA, CDR2 SQIVND (reference sequence). V lost 5 bases, J lost 4 bases, and 11 bases stayed unmatched. CDR3 region: CASSPKGLAGGPATGELFF. The CDR3 DNA sequence: TGTGCCAGTAGTCCCAAGGGACTAGCGGGGGGCCCGGCCACCGGGGAGCTGTTTTTT.

This clone was detected only once. The CDR3 DNA reads TGTGCCAGCAGTGAAGGGGGCAGGGCTAATTCACCCCTCCACTTT. Its protein product is CASSEGGRANSPLHF. The genes are TRBV6-1 and TRBJ1-6; weak D call: TRBD1 (5 bases). The length of the CDR3 is 15 residues. Germline V gene data show CDR1 as MNHNS and CDR2 as SASEGT. Trimming shortened V by 1 base and J by 6 bases, and 10 bases separated the two germline ends.